These 16 T cell receptor beta chains were all obtained from the same sample, sequenced in a study of blood T cell repertoires in COVID-19. TCRdb's copy holds only in-frame clones and misses some; the assay was immunoSEQ multiplex PCR. The table has around 140,000 clones, roughly 79% seen once. Sequenced input: PBMCs or T cells enriched from blood (not recorded which). Receptor source: a woman between 50 and 59 years old who had recovered from COVID-19.

This clone came up once. The J gene is TRBJ1-1, the V gene TRBV5-6, with D possibly TRBD1 on 5 matching bases. Looked up from germline, CDR1 is SGHDT and CDR2 is YYEEEE. V was trimmed by 4 bases and J by 1 base, leaving 14 bases between them. The CDR3 sequence is 15 residues long. CDR3 loop: CASSPLRAPNTEAFF. The CDR3 DNA is TGTGCCAGCAGCCCGCTCAGGGCGCCGAACACTGAAGCTTTCTTT.

The V call is TRBV3-1 (or the pseudogene TRBV3-2), the J call TRBJ1-6, with TRBD1 matching over 10 bases. Germline V gene data show CDR1 as LGHDT and CDR2 as YNNKEL (reference sequence). The CDR3 extends over 15 amino acids. V was clipped by 3 bases and J by 6 bases; unmatched bases: 2. The CDR3 region is CASSQRTGGNSPLHF. CDR3 in DNA: TGTGCCAGCAGCCAGAGGACAGGGGGTAATTCACCCCTCCACTTT.

The gene calls are TRBV19 and TRBJ2-1, with TRBD2 matching 7 bases. V lost 6 bases, J lost 6 bases, and 14 bases stayed unmatched. CDR3 length: 16 amino acids. Germline CDR1 LNHDA, CDR2 SQIVND (reference sequence). The CDR3 is CASSPRLATAPNEQFF. CDR3 nucleotide sequence: TGTGCCAGTAGCCCTAGACTAGCTACCGCTCCCAATGAGCAGTTCTTC. Supplemented by reference TRBV19 and TRBJ2-1, the full variable domain reads DGGITQSPKYLFRKEGQNVTLSCEQNLNHDAMYWYRQDPGQGLRLIYYSQIVNDFQKGDIAEGYSVSREKKESFPLTVTSAQKNPTAFYLCASSPRLATAPNEQFFGPGTRLTVL.

The gene calls are TRBV5-8 and TRBJ1-3, with TRBD1 matching over 7 bases. The length of the CDR3 is 18 residues. In germline, CDR1 is SGHTS, CDR2 YDEGEE. J lost 1 base, V lost 0 bases, and 10 bases had no gene match. The CDR3 is CASSLAVMAGGSGNTIYF. The CDR3, as DNA: TGTGCCAGCAGCTTGGCCGTTATGGCAGGGGGATCTGGAAACACCATATATTTT.

This chain uses TRBV7-3 with TRBJ1-1; no definite D call. V lost 2 bases, J lost 4 bases, and 8 bases lay in between. Germline V CDR1 and CDR2: SGHTA, FQGTGA. CDR3 length: 13 amino acids. The DNA for the CDR3 is TGTGCCAGCAGCTTATACGAGGGCACTGAAGCTTTCTTT. The encoded protein is CASSLYEGTEAFF.

The chain is built from TRBV19 and TRBJ2-1; 8 bases fit TRBD1. The germline V gene encodes CDR1 LNHDA and CDR2 SQIVND (reference sequence). The CDR3 covers 14 residues. Losses at the gene ends were 5 bases for V and 8 bases for J; bases not matched to a gene: 8. The CDR3 here is CASSERTGSDEQFF. The DNA for the CDR3 is TGTGCCAGTAGTGAAAGGACAGGGAGCGATGAGCAGTTCTTC.

The V call is TRBV6-5, the J call TRBJ1-5; 11 positions agree with TRBD1. The V segment lost 3 bases and the J segment 4 bases; nucleotides outside the gene matches: 2. There are 15 residues in the CDR3. Germline CDR1 and CDR2: MNHEY and SVGAGI. CDR3: CASSYGTGGNQPQHF. The DNA of the CDR3 is TGTGCCAGCAGTTATGGGACAGGGGGTAATCAGCCCCAGCATTTT.

This clone has only one observation. The CDR3 DNA reads as TGTGCCAGCAGTTCAGGACAAGGACAGGGAATTTATAATGAGCAGTTCTTC. Translated, it gives CASSSGQGQGIYNEQFF. The chain uses TRBV11-3 and TRBJ2-1; TRBD1 aligns across 8 bases. Germline values: CDR1 SGHNT, CDR2 YENEEA. CDR3 size: 17 residues. With 6 bases clipped from V and 7 bases from J, the junction kept 17 bases outside the gene matches.

Regarding this clone: Relative to the germline gene, one junction end is altered; a read error may explain this. The gene calls are TRBV27 and TRBJ2-7; a weak D match, TRBD2 (5 bases). CDR3 size: 13 residues. Germline CDR1 is MNHEY and CDR2 is SMNVEV (reference sequence). The CDR3 loop reads CATSLRGSYEQYF. Here the CDR3 DNA reads TGTGCCACCAGTCTCCGGGGTTCCTACGAGCAGTACTTC.

This clone was observed a few times. V gene TRBV7-8 combines with J gene TRBJ2-5, with 9 bases that match TRBD2. Germline CDR1 and CDR2: SGHVS and FQNEAQ. CDR3 length: 13 residues. Germline trimming cut 6 bases from V and 9 bases from J; bases unmatched to any gene: 8. This CDR3 is CASRPGLAFSQYF. DNA for the CDR3: TGTGCCAGCAGACCGGGACTAGCTTTTTCCCAGTACTTC.

J is TRBJ1-4 and V is TRBV9; D is possibly TRBD1 (5 bases). This CDR3 comprises 15 residues. Deletions cut 4 bases from V and 5 bases from J, with 15 bases between. CDR1 is SGDLS, CDR2 YYNGEE, per germline. CDR3 coding DNA: TGTGCCAGCAGCCCCCGGGACTACCGCAATGAAAAACTGTTTTTT. Its protein product is CASSPRDYRNEKLFF.

This clone was observed a handful of times. This chain uses TRBV11-3 with TRBJ2-7; 8 nucleotides line up with TRBD2. Losses at the gene ends were 4 bases for V and 1 base for J; bases not matched to a gene: 3. The germline V gene encodes CDR1 SGHNT and CDR2 YENEEA. The CDR3 contains 14 residues. CDR3 loop: CASSSVAGSYEQYF. As DNA, the CDR3 is TGTGCCAGCAGCTCTGTAGCGGGGTCCTACGAGCAGTACTTC.

This clone was seen a few times. This sequence joins TRBV3-1 (or the pseudogene TRBV3-2) and TRBJ2-5; D possibly corresponds to TRBD1 (5 bases). The CDR3 has 13 residues. V was clipped by 4 bases and J by 3 bases, with 9 bases between them. Germline CDR1 reads LGHDT; CDR2 reads YNNKEL (reference sequence). The CDR3 sequence is CASSPAGKETQYF. Here the CDR3 DNA reads TGTGCCAGCAGCCCGGCAGGGAAAGAGACCCAGTACTTC.

The chain employs TRBV28 and TRBJ2-5; 7 nucleotides match TRBD1. The CDR3 consists of 14 residues. Germline V lookup: CDR1 MDHEN, CDR2 SYDVKM. The V segment lost 3 bases and the J segment 7 bases; nucleotides outside the gene matches: 8. The CDR3 nucleotides are TGTGCCAGCAGTTTTAGGGGGCGCGACGGGACCCAGTACTTC. Its translation is CASSFRGRDGTQYF. The whole variable domain, remainder taken from reference TRBV28 and TRBJ2-5, is DVKVTQSSRYLVKRTGEKVFLECVQDMDHENMFWYRQDPGLGLRLIYFSYDVKMKEKGDIPEGYSVSREKKERFSLILESASTNQTSMYLCASSFRGRDGTQYFGPGTRLLVL.

DNA of the CDR3: TGCGCCAGCACAGGGGAGTCCTACGAGCAGTACTTC. It yields the protein CASTGESYEQYF. The chain carries TRBV5-1 and TRBJ2-7, with D tentatively TRBD1 (6 bases). Trimming shortened V by 6 bases and J by 1 base, and 8 bases separated the two germline ends. Per the germline V gene, CDR1 is SGHRS and CDR2 is YFSETQ. The CDR3 runs 12 residues.

The rearrangement links TRBV5-1 to TRBJ2-1; 7 bases map to TRBD1. This CDR3 is built from 14 residues. Trimming removed 6 bases from V and 7 bases from J; junction bases left unmatched: 10. Looked up from germline, CDR1 is SGHRS and CDR2 is YFSETQ. The CDR3 DNA is TGCGCCAGCATCCCACAGGGGCGCGGGAATGAGCAGTTCTTC. This gives the protein CASIPQGRGNEQFF.